This TCR beta chain was captured by sequencing in a study of blood T cell repertoires in COVID-19. For the study at large: COVID-19 samples from acute and convalescent phases originated in the United States, Italy and Spain. In each case, the material was cDNA or gDNA derived from T cells, B-cell-depleted T cells, or PBMCs.

The authors' processing: Nucleated cell counts were estimated from reference gene primer amplification. Clones were sequenced by immunoSEQ multiplex PCR, and TCRdb holds only the in-frame ones, with some missing. The DNA gave D and trimming, while V, J and clone size come from that table. The repertoire holds approximately 340,000 clones, about 87% seen once, with 9.9% in the top ten. During active infection, Seattle patients enrolled and were then monitored through disease. This sequence was found in a young man with COVID-19, enrolled during active disease. Sequencing was done on a sample of peripheral blood.

The CDR3 region is CASSLARDKNTGELFF. Written as DNA, the CDR3 is TGCGCCAGCAGTCTTGCCCGGGACAAGAACACCGGGGAGCTGTTTTTT. The V and J genes are TRBV23-1 and TRBJ2-2, with D possibly TRBD1 on 6 matching bases. TRBV23-1 is an ORF, and what it does is uncertain. The CDR3 runs to 16 residues. V was pared by 4 bases and J by 1 base, with 13 bases between.